The 25 T cell receptor beta chains below come from one sample, sequenced in a study of cytomegalovirus exposure and HLA in healthy donors (dated 2017 in TCRdb). The method was the immunoSEQ multiplex PCR assay. The multiplex PCR relied on a mix of 60 forward primers for TCR Vbeta segments and 13 reverse primers for TCR Jbeta segments. As stored in TCRdb, this immuneACCESS dataset retains in-frame rearrangements with V and J assigned. A fraction of the clones does not appear; measured against another copy, unresolved V genes explain less than half of the discrepancy, and the remainder lacks a known reason. This sample lists 40,000 to 45,000 clones; approximately 86% were detected once. Clones ranked in the top ten supply around 8% of the sample. Material: PBMCs. Every receptor here comes from a woman between 40 and 55 years old in good health and CMV-seropositive.

This clone showed up just a few times. This rearrangement joins TRBV6-5 to TRBJ1-1; no definite D call. Trimming left V 6 bases short and J 0 bases short, with 5 bases between. This CDR3 is built from 12 residues. The germline V gene encodes CDR1 MNHEY and CDR2 SVGAGI. DNA of the CDR3: TGTGCCAGCAGACTAATGAACACTGAAGCTTTCTTT. Protein: CASRLMNTEAFF.

The rearrangement joins TRBV2 to TRBJ1-5, with D possibly being TRBD1 (6 bases). Germline CDR1 and CDR2: SNHLY and FYNNEI. The CDR3 sequence is 16 residues long. V was shortened by 7 bases and J by 0 bases, with 16 bases between the two germline ends. CDR3 bases: TGTGCCAGCACCACGGACAGTCCCTATAGCAATCAGCCCCAGCATTTT. It specifies CASTTDSPYSNQPQHF.

The rearrangement joins TRBV11-2 to TRBJ1-2, with 11 bases that match TRBD1. This CDR3 has 15 amino acids. Germline V gene lookup returns CDR1 SGHAT and CDR2 FQNNGV. With 5 bases clipped from V and 4 bases from J, the junction kept 6 bases outside the gene matches. The CDR3 spells CASSPGTGGPYGYTF. CDR3 nucleotides: TGTGCCAGCAGCCCTGGGACAGGGGGGCCCTATGGCTACACCTTC.

The rearrangement uses TRBV7-9 and TRBJ1-3; 9 positions agree with TRBD1. The J segment lost 2 bases and the V segment lost 10 bases, leaving 6 bases of the junction unmatched. Germline V CDR1 and CDR2: SEHNR, FQNEAQ (reference sequence). The CDR3 length is 14 residues. The CDR3 loop is CAILGQGTGNTIYF. The DNA for the CDR3 is TGTGCCATCTTGGGACAGGGAACTGGAAACACCATATATTTT.

The CDR3 region is CASSEFYKGQGSGNTIYF. Written as DNA, the CDR3 is TGTGCCAGCAGTGAATTTTATAAGGGGCAGGGCTCTGGAAACACCATATATTTT. This chain joins TRBV6-1 and TRBJ1-3; TRBD1 might be the D (5 bases). The ends were cut back, 2 bases at V and 0 bases at J, with 17 bases in the middle. CDR1 is MNHNS, CDR2 SASEGT, per germline. The CDR3 covers 18 residues.

CDR3 amino acids: CASQGSSYNSPLHF. CDR3 coding DNA: TGTGCCAGCCAGGGCAGCTCCTATAATTCACCCCTCCACTTT. The chain employs TRBV14 and TRBJ1-6, with D tentatively TRBD1 (5 bases). V was shortened by 8 bases and J by 0 bases, with 8 bases between the two germline ends. Germline V gene data show CDR1 as SGHDN and CDR2 as FVKESK. The CDR3 length is 14 residues.

The V gene is TRBV29-1, the J gene TRBJ1-3, with a weak D call TRBD1 (5 bases). V was clipped by 4 bases and J by 4 bases, with 20 bases between them. Germline V lookup: CDR1 SQVTM, CDR2 ANQGSEA. This CDR3 spans 16 amino acids. Here the CDR3 DNA reads TGCAGCGTTGCCGGGGGTCGGGGTGAGAAAGGAAACACCATATATTTT. Protein sequence: CSVAGGRGEKGNTIYF. Drawing the rest from reference TRBV29-1 and TRBJ1-3, the complete variable domain is SAVISQKPSRDICQRGTSLTIQCQVDSQVTMMFWYRQQPGQSLTLIATANQGSEATYESGFVIDKFPISRPNLTFSTLTVSNMSPEDSSIYLCSVAGGRGEKGNTIYFGEGSWLTVV.

In its sample, this clone was seen once. The J gene is TRBJ1-2, the V gene TRBV14; TRBD1 agrees at 8 bases. J gave up 2 bases and V 8 bases, and 4 bases lay outside the gene matches. The CDR3 sequence is 13 residues long. The germline V gene encodes CDR1 SGHDN and CDR2 FVKESK. The CDR3 nucleotides read TGTGCCAGCCAAAGACAGGGGAACTATGGCTACACCTTC. Amino acid sequence: CASQRQGNYGYTF.

The rearrangement links TRBV23-1 to TRBJ2-3; D possibly corresponds to TRBD2 (6 bases). TRBV23-1 is noted as an ORF with a role that remains uncertain. The CDR3 runs to 18 residues. The V and J ends lost 3 bases and 0 bases respectively, with 19 bases between them. The DNA of the CDR3 is TGCGCCAGCAGTCACCTCTCCCTAGCGAGTAATAGCACAGATACGCAGTATTTT. Its protein product is CASSHLSLASNSTDTQYF.

J is TRBJ1-6 and V is TRBV10-3; 8 bases match TRBD1. CDR3 size: 15 residues. The junction had 8 bases not matched to a gene; V was cut back by 6 bases and J by 7 bases. Per the germline V gene, CDR1 is ENHRY and CDR2 is SYGVKD. The CDR3 DNA is TGTGCCATCAGACTGACAGGGGTGGAGAATTCACCCCTCCACTTT. Its protein product is CAIRLTGVENSPLHF.

The chain recombines TRBV6-1 with TRBJ2-3, with 11 bases identical to TRBD2. The CDR3 covers 15 residues. CDR1 is MNHNS and CDR2 is SASEGT in the germline V gene. V lost 6 bases to trimming and J lost 5 bases; unmatched junction nucleotides: 7. The CDR3 DNA follows: TGTGCCAGCAGAGACATAACTAGCGGGGGAGATACGCAGTATTTT. Amino acid sequence: CASRDITSGGDTQYF.

This sequence joins TRBV5-1 and TRBJ2-3, with TRBD1 matching over 11 bases. This CDR3 has 16 residues. Losses at the gene ends were 3 bases for V and 4 bases for J; bases not matched to a gene: 7. CDR1 is SGHRS and CDR2 is YFSETQ in the germline V gene. This CDR3 reads CASSWGTGGSADTQYF. Here the CDR3 DNA reads TGCGCCAGCAGCTGGGGGACAGGGGGGAGTGCAGATACGCAGTATTTT.

This chain connects TRBV6-4 to TRBJ2-3, with D maybe TRBD2 (5 bases). The V end lost 3 bases, the J end lost 5 bases, and 9 bases lay between the germline ends. Germline V gene data show CDR1 as MRHNA and CDR2 as SNTAGT. The CDR3 is made up of 13 amino acids. The CDR3 protein is CASSERELDTQYF. CDR3 in DNA: TGTGCCAGCAGTGAAAGGGAGTTAGATACGCAGTATTTT.

The V call is TRBV7-2, the J call TRBJ2-7, with 9 bases identical to TRBD1. The germline gives CDR1 SGHTA, CDR2 FQGNSA. There are 16 residues in the CDR3. With V trimmed by 2 bases and J by 5 bases, 10 bases remained unmatched. DNA for the CDR3: TGTGCCAGCAGCTTAAGCCCAGGACAGGGGATAAACGAGCAGTACTTC. Amino acid sequence: CASSLSPGQGINEQYF.

Of note for this clone: One junction end disagrees with the germline gene, perhaps due to a read error. The J gene is TRBJ2-7, the V gene TRBV10-3; maybe TRBD2 (5 bases). The CDR3 has 13 residues. The V gene's germline CDR1 is ENHRY and CDR2 SYGVKD. The CDR3 sequence: CAISTRDLDPSVF. The CDR3 bases are TGTGCCATCAGTACCCGGGATCTCGATCCAAGTGTCTTC.

J is TRBJ2-5 and V is TRBV6-1; possible D gene TRBD2, 6 bases. Germline V CDR1 and CDR2: MNHNS, SASEGT. V lost 6 bases and J 3 bases, leaving 14 bases between the germline ends. The CDR3 runs 14 residues. The CDR3 protein is CASRRTWGEETQYF. The CDR3 nucleotides read TGTGCCAGCAGGAGGACTTGGGGGGAAGAGACCCAGTACTTC.

The chain uses TRBV11-2 and TRBJ2-1; D is uncertain. Looked up from germline, CDR1 is SGHAT and CDR2 is FQNNGV. The germline V and J ends were trimmed by 6 bases and 0 bases, with 15 bases remaining between them. This CDR3 spans 16 amino acids. The CDR3 DNA sequence: TGTGCCAGCAGTTACGTCAGGCTAAGCTCCTACAATGAGCAGTTCTTC. Its translation: CASSYVRLSSYNEQFF.

V is TRBV7-2 and J is TRBJ1-2; tentatively, D is TRBD1 (5 bases). Germline assignment: CDR1 SGHTA and CDR2 FQGNSA. The CDR3 totals 18 residues. Trimming removed 1 base at V and 0 bases at J, with 18 bases between. CDR3: CASSLGPTAASTNYGYTF. For the CDR3, the DNA is TGTGCCAGCAGCTTAGGACCGACAGCCGCTTCGACTAACTATGGCTACACCTTC.

The rearrangement links TRBV10-2 to TRBJ1-2; possible D gene TRBD1, 5 bases. Germline V gene sequence: CDR1 WSHSY, CDR2 SAAADI. V was trimmed by 2 bases and J by 8 bases, leaving 12 bases between them. The CDR3 loop spans 13 amino acids. The CDR3 region has the DNA TGCGCCAGCAGTGAGCCCACAGGTGGCGGCTACACCTTC. Protein: CASSEPTGGGYTF.

V usage is TRBV28 and J usage is TRBJ2-7; 9 nucleotides align to TRBD1. Germline V lookup: CDR1 MDHEN, CDR2 SYDVKM. The V and J ends lost 4 bases and 4 bases, in that order; junction bases with no gene match: 11. The CDR3 is 16 residues long. The CDR3 DNA is TGTGCCAGCAGTTCACCCGGGACAGGGAGAAAATACGAGCAGTACTTC. As protein: CASSSPGTGRKYEQYF. Full variable domain (missing parts from reference TRBV28 and TRBJ2-7): DVKVTQSSRYLVKRTGEKVFLECVQDMDHENMFWYRQDPGLGLRLIYFSYDVKMKEKGDIPEGYSVSREKKERFSLILESASTNQTSMYLCASSSPGTGRKYEQYFGPGTRLTVT.

As DNA, the CDR3 is TGTGCCAGCAGCTTTGCGGACGAGCAGTACTTC. This encodes CASSFADEQYF. The gene calls are TRBV6-5 and TRBJ2-7, with D hard to call. Trimming took 6 bases from V and 5 from J, leaving 8 bases between them. The CDR3 totals 11 residues. Germline V lookup: CDR1 MNHEY, CDR2 SVGAGI.

The chain uses TRBV6-5 and TRBJ2-7, with 8 bases matching TRBD1. The CDR3 sequence is 14 residues long. V lost 5 bases to trimming and J lost 6 bases; unmatched junction nucleotides: 9. CDR1 and CDR2 (germline): MNHEY, SVGAGI. The CDR3 sequence: CASSHGTGFSEQYF. CDR3 nucleotide sequence: TGTGCCAGCAGTCACGGGACAGGATTCAGCGAGCAGTACTTC.

V usage is TRBV11-2 and J usage is TRBJ2-7; D might be TRBD2 (7 bases). The CDR3 has 14 residues. The ends were cut back, 5 bases at V and 9 bases at J, with 20 bases in the middle. In germline, CDR1 is SGHAT, CDR2 FQNNGV. CDR3 residues: CASSPSRGAAGQYF. The CDR3 DNA sequence: TGTGCCAGCAGCCCCAGCCGGGGGGCGGCTGGGCAGTACTTC.

This clone has a handful of counts. The rearrangement uses TRBV13 and TRBJ2-3, with D possibly matching TRBD2 (6 bases). The germline gives CDR1 PRHDT, CDR2 FYEKMQ (reference sequence). This CDR3 contains 15 residues. Trimming pared 5 bases from V and 1 base from J, leaving 13 bases between. The CDR3 nucleotides read TGTGCCAGCAGCCTACCGGGACTTCGCACAGATACGCAGTATTTT. Translation gives CASSLPGLRTDTQYF.

The gene calls are TRBV7-2 and TRBJ2-2; D possibly corresponds to TRBD2 (7 bases). Per germline, CDR1 SGHTA and CDR2 FQGNSA. CDR3 length: 14 residues. V shed 3 bases and J shed 4 bases, with 9 bases lying between them. Here the CDR3 DNA reads TGTGCCAGCAGCTTTAGGGGGGGCACCGGGGAGCTGTTTTTT. It codes for CASSFRGGTGELFF.